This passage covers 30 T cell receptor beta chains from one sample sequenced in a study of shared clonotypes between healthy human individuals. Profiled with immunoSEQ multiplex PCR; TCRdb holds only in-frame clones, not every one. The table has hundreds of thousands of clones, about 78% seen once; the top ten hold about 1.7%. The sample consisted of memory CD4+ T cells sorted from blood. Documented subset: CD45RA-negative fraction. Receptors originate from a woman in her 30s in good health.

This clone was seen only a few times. CDR3 DNA sequence: TGTGCCAGCAGCTTAGATGGTAAGGGGAACACTGAAGCTTTCTTT. Its protein product is CASSLDGKGNTEAFF. The chain has TRBV11-3 and TRBJ1-1; D not resolved. Trimming cost V 0 bases and J 1 base, with 9 bases left between them. The CDR3 has 15 amino acids. Germline V gene sequence: CDR1 SGHNT, CDR2 YENEEA.

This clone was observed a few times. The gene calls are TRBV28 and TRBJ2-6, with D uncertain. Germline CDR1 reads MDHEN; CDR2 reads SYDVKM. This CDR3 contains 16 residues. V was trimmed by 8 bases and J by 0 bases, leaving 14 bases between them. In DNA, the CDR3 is TGTGCCAGCGGAAACCCGACTGGCTCTGGGGCCAACGTCCTGACTTTC. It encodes CASGNPTGSGANVLTF.

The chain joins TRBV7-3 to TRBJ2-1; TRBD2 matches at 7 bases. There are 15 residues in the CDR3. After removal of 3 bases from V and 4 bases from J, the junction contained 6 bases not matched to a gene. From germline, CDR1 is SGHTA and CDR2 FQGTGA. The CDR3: CASSLGGTTYNEQFF. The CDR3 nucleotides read TGTGCCAGCAGCTTGGGTGGGACTACGTACAATGAGCAGTTCTTC.

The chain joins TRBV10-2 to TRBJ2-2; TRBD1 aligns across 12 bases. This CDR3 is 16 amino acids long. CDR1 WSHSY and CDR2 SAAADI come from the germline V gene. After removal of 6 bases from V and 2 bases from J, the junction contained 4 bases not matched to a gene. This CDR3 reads CASRLGTGGNTGELFF. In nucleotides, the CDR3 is TGCGCCAGCAGACTCGGGACAGGGGGCAACACCGGGGAGCTGTTTTTT.

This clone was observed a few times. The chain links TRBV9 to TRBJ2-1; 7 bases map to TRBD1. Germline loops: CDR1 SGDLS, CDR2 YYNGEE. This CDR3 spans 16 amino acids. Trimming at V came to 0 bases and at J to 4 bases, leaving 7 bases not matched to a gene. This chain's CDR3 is CASSVGGQPYYNEQFF. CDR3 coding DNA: TGTGCCAGCAGCGTAGGGGGACAGCCTTATTACAATGAGCAGTTCTTC.

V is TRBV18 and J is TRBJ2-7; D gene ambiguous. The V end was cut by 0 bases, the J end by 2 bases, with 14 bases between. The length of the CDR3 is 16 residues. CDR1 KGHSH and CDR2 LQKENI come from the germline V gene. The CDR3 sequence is CASSPPSVGFTYEQYF. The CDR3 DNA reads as TGTGCCAGCTCACCACCCTCTGTAGGGTTCACCTACGAGCAGTACTTC.

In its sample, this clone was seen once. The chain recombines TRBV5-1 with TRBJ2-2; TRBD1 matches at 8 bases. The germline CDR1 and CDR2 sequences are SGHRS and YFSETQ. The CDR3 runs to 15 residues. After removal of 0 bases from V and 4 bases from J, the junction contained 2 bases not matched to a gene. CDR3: CASSLGTGSTGELFF. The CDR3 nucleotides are TGCGCCAGCAGCTTGGGGACAGGGTCCACCGGGGAGCTGTTTTTT. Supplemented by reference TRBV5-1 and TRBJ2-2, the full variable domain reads KAGVTQTPRYLIKTRGQQVTLSCSPISGHRSVSWYQQTPGQGLQFLFEYFSETQRNKGNFPGRFSGRQFSNSRSEMNVSTLELGDSALYLCASSLGTGSTGELFFGEGSRLTVL.

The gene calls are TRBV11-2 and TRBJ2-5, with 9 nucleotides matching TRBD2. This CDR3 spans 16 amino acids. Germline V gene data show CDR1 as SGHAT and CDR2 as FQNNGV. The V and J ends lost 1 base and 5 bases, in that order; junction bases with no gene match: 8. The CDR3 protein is CASSLGAGGAGETQYF. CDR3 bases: TGTGCCAGCAGCTTAGGAGCGGGAGGCGCGGGGGAGACCCAGTACTTC.

The CDR3 reads CASSPGTDNEQFF. Here the CDR3 DNA reads TGTGCCAGCAGCCCCGGGACAGACAATGAGCAGTTCTTC. This rearrangement joins TRBV5-4 to TRBJ2-1, with 7 bases fitting TRBD1. Unmatched junction bases numbered 3, after V lost 4 bases and J lost 5 bases. CDR1 and CDR2 (germline): SGHNT, YYREEE (reference sequence). The CDR3 is 13 residues long.

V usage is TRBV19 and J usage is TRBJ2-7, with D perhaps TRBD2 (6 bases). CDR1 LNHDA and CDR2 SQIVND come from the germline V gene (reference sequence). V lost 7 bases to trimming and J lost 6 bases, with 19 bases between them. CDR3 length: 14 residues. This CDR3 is CASTAGTSSGEQYF. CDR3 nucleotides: TGTGCCAGTACCGCCGGGACTTCTTCTGGCGAGCAGTACTTC.

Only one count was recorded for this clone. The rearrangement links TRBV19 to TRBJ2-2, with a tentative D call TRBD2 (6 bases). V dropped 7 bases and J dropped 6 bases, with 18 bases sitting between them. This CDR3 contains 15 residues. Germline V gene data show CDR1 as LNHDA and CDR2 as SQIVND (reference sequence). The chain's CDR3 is CASTPSQGGAGELFF. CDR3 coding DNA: TGTGCCAGTACCCCCAGTCAGGGAGGTGCCGGGGAGCTGTTTTTT.

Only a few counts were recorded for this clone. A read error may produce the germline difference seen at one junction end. DNA of the CDR3: TGCGCCAGCAGTGAGGGACCAAGAACACGGGACTTC. Translating gives CASSEGPRTRDF. The chain is built from TRBV10-2 and TRBJ2-7; D is undetermined. Per germline, CDR1 WSHSY and CDR2 SAAADI. The CDR3 length is 12 residues.

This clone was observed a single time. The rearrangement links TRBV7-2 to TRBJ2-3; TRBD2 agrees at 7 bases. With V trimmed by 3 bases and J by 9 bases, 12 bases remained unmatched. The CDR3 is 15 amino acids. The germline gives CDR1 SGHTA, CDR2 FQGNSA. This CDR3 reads CASSFTRDYLATQYF. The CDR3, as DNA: TGTGCCAGCAGCTTCACTAGGGACTACCTGGCGACGCAGTATTTT.

CDR3 residues: CAIRTGRRQETQYF. CDR3 coding DNA: TGTGCCATTCGAACGGGACGCCGTCAAGAGACCCAGTACTTC. The chain links TRBV2 to TRBJ2-5; D tentatively fits TRBD1 or TRBD2 (5 bases each). Germline-derived CDR1 and CDR2 are SNHLY and FYNNEI. This CDR3 region has 14 residues. The ends were cut back, 10 bases at V and 2 bases at J, with 17 bases in the middle.

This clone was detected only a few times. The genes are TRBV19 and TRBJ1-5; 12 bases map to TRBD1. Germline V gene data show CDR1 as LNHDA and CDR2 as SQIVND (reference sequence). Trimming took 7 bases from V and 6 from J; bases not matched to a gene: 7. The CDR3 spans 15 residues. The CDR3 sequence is CASMGTGGASQPQHF. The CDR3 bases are TGTGCCAGTATGGGGACAGGGGGCGCGAGTCAGCCCCAGCATTTT.

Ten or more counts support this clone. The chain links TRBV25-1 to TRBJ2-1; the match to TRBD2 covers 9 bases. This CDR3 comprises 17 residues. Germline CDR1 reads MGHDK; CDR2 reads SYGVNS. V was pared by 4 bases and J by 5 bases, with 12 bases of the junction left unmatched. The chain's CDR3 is CASSASPTSGPHNEQFF. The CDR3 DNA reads TGTGCCAGCAGTGCCTCACCTACTAGCGGGCCACACAATGAGCAGTTCTTC.

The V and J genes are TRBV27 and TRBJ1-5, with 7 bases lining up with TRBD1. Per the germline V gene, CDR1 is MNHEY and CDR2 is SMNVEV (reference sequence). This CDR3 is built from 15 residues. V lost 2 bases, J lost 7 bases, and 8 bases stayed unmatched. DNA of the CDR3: TGTGCCAGCAGTTTAAGACAGGGTAGAGGGCAGCCCCAGCATTTT. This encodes CASSLRQGRGQPQHF.

CDR3 DNA: TGTGCCAGCAGCCATGGTCGGCTCCCGATGAACACTGAAGCTTTCTTT. Residues: CASSHGRLPMNTEAFF. The rearrangement joins TRBV5-4 to TRBJ1-1, with D unclear. The CDR3 has 16 amino acids. V was shortened by 4 bases and J by 0 bases, with 16 bases between the two germline ends. Germline CDR1 SGHNT, CDR2 YYREEE (reference sequence).

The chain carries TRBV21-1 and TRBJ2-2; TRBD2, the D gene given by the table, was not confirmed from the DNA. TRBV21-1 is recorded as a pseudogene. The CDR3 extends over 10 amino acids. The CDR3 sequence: CAPGGGELFF. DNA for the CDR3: TGTGCCCCCGGGGGCGGGGAGCTGTTTTTT.

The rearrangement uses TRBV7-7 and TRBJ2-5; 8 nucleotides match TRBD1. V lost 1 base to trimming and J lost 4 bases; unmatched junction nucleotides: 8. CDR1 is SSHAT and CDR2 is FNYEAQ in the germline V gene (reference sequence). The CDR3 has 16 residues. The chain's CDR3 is CASSLGGDRTSETQYF. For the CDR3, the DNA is TGTGCCAGCAGCTTAGGGGGGGACAGGACATCAGAGACCCAGTACTTC.

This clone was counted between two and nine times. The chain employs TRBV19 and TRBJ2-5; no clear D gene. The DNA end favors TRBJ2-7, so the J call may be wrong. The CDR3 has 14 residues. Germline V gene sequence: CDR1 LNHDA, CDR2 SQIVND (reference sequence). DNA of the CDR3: TGTGCCAGTAGTACCGGACGGAGAGGCTACGAGCAGTACTTC. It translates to CASSTGRRGYEQYF.

The CDR3 sequence is CASSPGGFSNQPQHF. The CDR3 region has the DNA TGTGCCAGCTCACCGGGGGGTTTTAGCAATCAGCCCCAGCATTTT. This chain connects TRBV18 to TRBJ1-5; a possible D gene is TRBD1 (5 bases). CDR1 and CDR2 (germline): KGHSH, LQKENI. V lost 3 bases and J lost 0, with 9 bases in between. CDR3 length: 15 residues.

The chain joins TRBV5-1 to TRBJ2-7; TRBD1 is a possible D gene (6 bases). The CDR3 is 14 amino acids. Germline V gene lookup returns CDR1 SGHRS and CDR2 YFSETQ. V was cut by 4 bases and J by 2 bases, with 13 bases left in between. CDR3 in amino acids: CASSPGTLAYEQYF. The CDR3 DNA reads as TGCGCCAGCAGCCCCGGGACACTGGCCTACGAGCAGTACTTC.

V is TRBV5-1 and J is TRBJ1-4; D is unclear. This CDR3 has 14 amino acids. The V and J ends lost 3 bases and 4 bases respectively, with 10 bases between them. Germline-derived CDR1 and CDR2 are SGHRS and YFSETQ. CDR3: CASSSGFFNEKLFF. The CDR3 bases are TGCGCCAGCAGCTCGGGGTTCTTTAATGAAAAACTGTTTTTT.

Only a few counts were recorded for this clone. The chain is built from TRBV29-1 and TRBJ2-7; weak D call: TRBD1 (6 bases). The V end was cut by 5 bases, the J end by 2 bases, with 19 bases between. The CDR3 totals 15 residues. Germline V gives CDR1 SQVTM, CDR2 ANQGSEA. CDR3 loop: CSVRVRGKPPYEQYF. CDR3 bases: TGCAGCGTTCGGGTTAGGGGGAAACCACCCTACGAGCAGTACTTC.

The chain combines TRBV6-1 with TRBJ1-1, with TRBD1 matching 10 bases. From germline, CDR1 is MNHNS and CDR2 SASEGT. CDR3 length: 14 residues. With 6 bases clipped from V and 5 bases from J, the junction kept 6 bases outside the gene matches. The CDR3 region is CASSAGTGATEAFF. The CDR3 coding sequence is TGTGCCAGCAGCGCCGGGACAGGGGCTACTGAAGCTTTCTTT.

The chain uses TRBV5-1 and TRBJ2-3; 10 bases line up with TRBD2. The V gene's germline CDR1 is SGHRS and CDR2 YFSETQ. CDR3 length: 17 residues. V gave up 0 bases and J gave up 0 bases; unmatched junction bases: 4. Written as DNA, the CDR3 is TGCGCCAGCAGCTTGGCCAAGACTAGCGGGAGCACAGATACGCAGTATTTT. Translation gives CASSLAKTSGSTDTQYF. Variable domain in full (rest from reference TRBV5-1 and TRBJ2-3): KAGVTQTPRYLIKTRGQQVTLSCSPISGHRSVSWYQQTPGQGLQFLFEYFSETQRNKGNFPGRFSGRQFSNSRSEMNVSTLELGDSALYLCASSLAKTSGSTDTQYFGPGTRLTVL.

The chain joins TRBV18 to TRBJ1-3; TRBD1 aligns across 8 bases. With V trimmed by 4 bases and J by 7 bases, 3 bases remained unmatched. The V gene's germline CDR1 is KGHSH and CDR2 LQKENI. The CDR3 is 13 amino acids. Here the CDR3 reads CASSQGQVNTIYF. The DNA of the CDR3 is TGTGCCAGCTCACAGGGACAGGTGAACACCATATATTTT.

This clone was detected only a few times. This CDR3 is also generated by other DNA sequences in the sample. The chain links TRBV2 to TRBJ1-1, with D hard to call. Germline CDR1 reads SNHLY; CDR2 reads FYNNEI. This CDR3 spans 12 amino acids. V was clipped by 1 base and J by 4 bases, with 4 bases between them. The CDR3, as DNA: TGTGCCAGCAGTGAAGGGGGCACTGAAGCTTTCTTT. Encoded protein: CASSEGGTEAFF.

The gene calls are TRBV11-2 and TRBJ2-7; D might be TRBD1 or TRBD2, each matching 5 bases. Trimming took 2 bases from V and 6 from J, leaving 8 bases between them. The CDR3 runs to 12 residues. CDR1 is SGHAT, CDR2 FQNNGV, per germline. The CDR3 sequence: CASSLRGREQYF. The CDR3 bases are TGTGCCAGCAGCTTACGGGGACGCGAGCAGTACTTC.